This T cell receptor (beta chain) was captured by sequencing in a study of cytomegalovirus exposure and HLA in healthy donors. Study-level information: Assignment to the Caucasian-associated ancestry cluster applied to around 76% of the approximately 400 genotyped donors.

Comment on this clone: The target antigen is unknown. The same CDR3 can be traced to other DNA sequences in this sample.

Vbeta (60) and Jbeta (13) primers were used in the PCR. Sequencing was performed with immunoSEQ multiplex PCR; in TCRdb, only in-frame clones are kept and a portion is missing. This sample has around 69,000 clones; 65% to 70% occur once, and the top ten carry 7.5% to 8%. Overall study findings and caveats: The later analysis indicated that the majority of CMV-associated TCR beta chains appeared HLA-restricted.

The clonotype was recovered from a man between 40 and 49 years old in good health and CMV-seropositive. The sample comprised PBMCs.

CDR3 amino acids: CASSPGGATYGYTF. The CDR3 bases are TGCGCCAGCAGCCCGGGGGGGGCGACCTATGGCTACACCTTC. The rearrangement links TRBV5-1 to TRBJ1-2; D might be TRBD1 (6 bases). The V end lost 4 bases, the J end lost 4 bases, and 14 bases lay between the germline ends. This CDR3 has 14 amino acids. Germline V lookup: CDR1 SGHRS, CDR2 YFSETQ.